The entry below gives a single T cell receptor (beta chain) sequence along with its context. The data originate from a study of blood T cell repertoires in COVID-19. Germline V gene lookup returns CDR1 SNHLY and CDR2 FYNNEI. The V segment lost 7 bases and the J segment 8 bases; nucleotides outside the gene matches: 9. CDR3 size: 14 residues. Sequencing used immunoSEQ multiplex PCR; TCRdb keeps in-frame clones, though not all of them. The sample comprises hundreds of thousands of clones, around 90% of which are singletons, and about 0.95% rests with the top ten. This chain uses TRBV2 with TRBJ2-1; 9 nucleotides agree with TRBD2. This sequence was found in a man in his fifties or sixties who had been exposed to COVID-19. The sample comprised PBMCs or T cells enriched from blood (not recorded which). Here the CDR3 reads CASTPRGLADEQFF. As DNA, the CDR3 is TGTGCCAGCACCCCGAGGGGACTAGCCGATGAGCAGTTCTTC.